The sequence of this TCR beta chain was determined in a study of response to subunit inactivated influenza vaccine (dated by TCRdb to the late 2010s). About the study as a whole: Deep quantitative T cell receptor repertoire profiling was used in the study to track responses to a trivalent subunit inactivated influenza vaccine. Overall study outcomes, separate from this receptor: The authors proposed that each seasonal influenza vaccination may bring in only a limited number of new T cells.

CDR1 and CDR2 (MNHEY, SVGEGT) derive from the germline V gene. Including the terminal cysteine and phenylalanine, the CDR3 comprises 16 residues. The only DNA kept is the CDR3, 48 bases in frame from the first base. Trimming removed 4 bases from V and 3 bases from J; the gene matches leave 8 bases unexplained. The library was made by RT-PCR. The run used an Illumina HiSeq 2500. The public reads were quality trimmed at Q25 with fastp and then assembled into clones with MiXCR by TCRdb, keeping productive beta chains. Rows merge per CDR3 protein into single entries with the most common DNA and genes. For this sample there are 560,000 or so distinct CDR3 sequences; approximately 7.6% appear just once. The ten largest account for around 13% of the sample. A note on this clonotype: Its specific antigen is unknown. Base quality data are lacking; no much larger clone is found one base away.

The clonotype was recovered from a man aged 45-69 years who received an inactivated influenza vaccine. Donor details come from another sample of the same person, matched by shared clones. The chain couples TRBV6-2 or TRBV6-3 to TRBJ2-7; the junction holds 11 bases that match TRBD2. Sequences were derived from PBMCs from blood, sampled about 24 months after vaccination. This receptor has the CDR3 CASSSRLAGPYYEQYF. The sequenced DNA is TGTGCCAGCAGTTCAAGACTAGCGGGACCTTACTACGAGCAGTACTTC.